Listed below are T cell receptor beta chains from one sample, sequenced in a study of technical replicates of blood from a handful of donors. Using immunoSEQ multiplex PCR, the repertoire was profiled, and TCRdb retains in-frame clones only, with some absent. The table shows tens of thousands of clones, with around 89% occurring only once. Source material: PBMCs. The receptors originated from a human donor in good health. Some clones in this sample may be carry-over from other donors' samples. CDR3s include the opening cysteine and the closing phenylalanine or tryptophan. Fields, in order: V gene, J gene, D gene, clone size, CDR3 DNA, CDR3 protein. The D gene is left open where the match is weak. Clone size is not always given. Where it is, it says once, few, many or a class for expanded clones.

>TRBV15|TRBJ2-1|TRBD2|.
TGTGCCACCAGCAGAGAAAGGACTAGCAGCTACAATGAGCAGTTCTTC
CATSRERTSSYNEQFF
>TRBV11-2|TRBJ1-3|.|.
TGTGCCAGCAGCTCGACCCGGGGGAGGGTCGGAAACACCATATATTTT
CASSSTRGRVGNTIYF
>TRBV4-2|TRBJ1-3|.|.
TGTGCCAGCAGCTTATTTGGGGGCCTCGAGGGAAACACCATATATTTT
CASSLFGGLEGNTIYF
>TRBV15|TRBJ2-7|.|once
TGTGCCACCAGCAGAGATCTATTGGGGAGCGAGCAGTACTTC
CATSRDLLGSEQYF
>TRBV5-1|TRBJ2-2|.|.
TGCGCCAGCGGCAGGAATTTGCAGGCGGGCACCGGGGAGCTGTTTTTT
CASGRNLQAGTGELFF
>TRBV30|TRBJ1-4|.|once
TGTGCCTGGAGTGAGGGGTCAGCCACCGAAAAACTGTTTTTT
CAWSEGSATEKLFF
>TRBV30|TRBJ1-6|.|medium-sized
TGTGCCTGGAGTCCCCCAGGGGCGGAGAATTCACCCCTCCACTTT
CAWSPPGAENSPLHF
>TRBV7-2|TRBJ2-3|TRBD2|once
TGTGCCAGCAGCTTAGGTTTAGCGGGAGGGGTCCGGTCAGATACGCAGTATTTT
CASSLGLAGGVRSDTQYF
>TRBV6-4|TRBJ2-1|TRBD2|once
TGTGCCAGCAGCCGGGAGGAAGGAGATGAGCAGTTCTTC
CASSREEGDEQFF
>TRBV4-2|TRBJ2-3|.|.
TGTGCCAGCAGCCAAAAAATTCTCAACACAGGTGTAACTAGCACAGATACGCAGTATTTT
CASSQKILNTGVTSTDTQYF
>TRBV30|TRBJ2-3|.|.
TGTGCCTGGACTCTGGACAGACGGCATACGCAGTATTTT
CAWTLDRRHTQYF
>TRBV7-2|TRBJ2-7|TRBD2|.
TGTGCCAGCAGCGCGGGACTAGCCCCCTACGAGCAGTACTTC
CASSAGLAPYEQYF
>TRBV18|TRBJ1-1|.|.
TGTGCCAGCTCACCCCCAACGGCGGGCCGGAACATGGAAGCTTTCTTT
CASSPPTAGRNMEAFF
>TRBV2|TRBJ1-2|TRBD1|.
TGTGCCAGCAGTGGGGACAGGGGTAGTAGCTATGGCTACACCTTC
CASSGDRGSSYGYTF
>TRBV7-6|TRBJ1-1|.|once
TGTGCCAGCAGCTCAGAGGGCTCGGCTTTCTTT
CASSSEGSAFF
>TRBV15|TRBJ2-7|.|.
TGTGCCACCAGCAGAGGGCCGGGCGGGCACTACGAGCAGTACTTC
CATSRGPGGHYEQYF
>TRBV29-1|TRBJ2-2|.|.
TGCAGCGCCACAGCCGTAGGGGGGGTTCACACCGGGGAGCTGTTTTTT
CSATAVGGVHTGELFF
>TRBV9|TRBJ2-7|.|.
TGTGCCAGCAGCGTAGGGTCAGGGGTTACCCGCGAGCAGTACTTC
CASSVGSGVTREQYF
>TRBV7-2|TRBJ1-3|TRBD1|.
TGTGCCAGCAGCGCTAGGGGACAGGGTAATTCTGGAAACACCATATATTTT
CASSARGQGNSGNTIYF
>TRBV19|TRBJ2-3|TRBD2|.
TGTGCCAGCTTGGGGGATAGCGGGAAGCGAGATACGCAGTATTTT
CASLGDSGKRDTQYF
>TRBV5-1|TRBJ2-3|TRBD2|.
TGCGCCAGCAGCTCAGGCGGGGGGGGCACAGATACGCAGTATTTT
CASSSGGGGTDTQYF
>TRBV15|TRBJ2-1|.|once
TGTGCCACCAGCAGAGCTCCAGGGTTTGGCAATGAGCAGTTCTTC
CATSRAPGFGNEQFF
>TRBV7-6|TRBJ1-5|.|.
TGTGCCCGGGGGAGGGCGGATAGCAATCAGCCCCAGCATTTT
CARGRADSNQPQHF
>TRBV7-2|TRBJ2-7|TRBD1|once
TGTGCCAGCAGCTTTGCCGGGACAGGGGGTTTCTACGAGCAGTACTTC
CASSFAGTGGFYEQYF
>TRBV13|TRBJ1-1|.|.
TGTGCCAGCAGCCTCTCTCTAACAGGACCTAGGAACACTGAAGCTTTCTTT
CASSLSLTGPRNTEAFF
>TRBV7-6|TRBJ2-7|.|.
TGTGCCAGCAGCTTCCTCTCAGTCAGATTATTCTACGAGCAGTACTTC
CASSFLSVRLFYEQYF
>TRBV15|TRBJ1-2|.|few
TGTGCCACCAGCAGGGACAGTAACTATGGCTACACCTTC
CATSRDSNYGYTF
>TRBV7-9|TRBJ1-2|TRBD1|few
TGTGCCAGCAGCCGAGACAGGGTTGAAGGCTACACCTTC
CASSRDRVEGYTF
>TRBV19|TRBJ2-5|.|.
TGTGCCAGTAGTCCGGGTTTGGGCCAAGAGACCCAGTACTTC
CASSPGLGQETQYF
>TRBV7-9|TRBJ1-2|.|.
TGTGCCAGCAGCCCTCCACTAGTACAGCCCACTTATGGCTACACCTTC
CASSPPLVQPTYGYTF
>TRBV27|TRBJ2-4|.|.
TGTGCCAGCAGTTCCGGGGGAGTGGACATTCAGTACTTC
CASSSGGVDIQYF
>TRBV7-2|TRBJ2-1|.|.
TGTGCCAGCAGCGCGAACAATGAGCAGTTCTTC
CASSANNEQFF
>TRBV5-5|TRBJ2-5|.|.
TGTGCCAGCAGCTTTTCCGGCCAGGCGGAGACCCAGTACTTC
CASSFSGQAETQYF
>TRBV19|TRBJ1-1|TRBD1|.
TGTGCCAGTAGTATGGACAGGGGAGCGATGAACACTGAAGCTTTCTTT
CASSMDRGAMNTEAFF
>TRBV18|TRBJ1-1|.|once
TGTGCCAGCTCACCACCCGGGTTACCTGAAGCTTTCTTT
CASSPPGLPEAFF
>TRBV5-4|TRBJ2-3|.|.
TGTGCCAGCAGCTTTAGTGCGGCAGATACGCAGTATTTT
CASSFSAADTQYF
>TRBV6-1|TRBJ2-7|TRBD2|.
TGTGCCAGCACCGTTGGGGGGGTAGGGGTCTACGAGCAGTACTTC
CASTVGGVGVYEQYF
>TRBV18|TRBJ2-5|TRBD1|.
TGTGCCAGCTCACCACGACAGGGGAATCAAGAGACCCAGTACTTC
CASSPRQGNQETQYF
>TRBV16|TRBJ1-4|TRBD1|few
TGTGCCAGCAGCCAAGGACAGGGGGCCGTAGGTGAAAAACTGTTTTTT
CASSQGQGAVGEKLFF
>TRBV7-9|TRBJ2-1|TRBD2|.
TGTGCCAGCAGAGCGGGGGGCGGGAATGAGCAGTTCTTC
CASRAGGGNEQFF
>TRBV27|TRBJ2-3|.|.
TGTGCCAGCAGTTTTGGGACAAGGCGAAACACAGATACGCAGTATTTT
CASSFGTRRNTDTQYF
>TRBV15|TRBJ1-5|.|.
TGTGCCACCAGCCGACCACCAGGGGACAATCAGCCCCAGCATTTT
CATSRPPGDNQPQHF
>TRBV7-9|TRBJ1-6|TRBD1|.
TGTGCCAGCAGCCCACCCCTGGGACAGGGGACTAATTCACCCCTCCACTTT
CASSPPLGQGTNSPLHF
>TRBV7-9|TRBJ2-7|TRBD1|.
TGTGCCAGCAGCGCAGACAGGGACAGGGGGCGGTTCGAGCAGTACTTC
CASSADRDRGRFEQYF
>TRBV2|TRBJ2-6|TRBD1|few
TGTGCCAGCAGGCTGACAGGGGGAACCTCTGGGGCCAACGTCCTGACTTTC
CASRLTGGTSGANVLTF
>TRBV25-1|TRBJ2-7|.|.
TGTGCCAGCAGTGAAGATGGCGGGACCTACGAGCAGTACTTC
CASSEDGGTYEQYF
>TRBV29-1|TRBJ1-2|TRBD1|.
TGCAGCGTTATCCCTTTAGGGGGCGCGAGCTATGGCTACACCTTC
CSVIPLGGASYGYTF